The rows below give T cell receptor beta chains drawn from one sample of a study of neurological immune-mediated disorders. Each CDR3 protein gets one entry after TCRdb re-called the 5' RACE reads with MiXCR. The top ten hold around 2% of the sample, which has roughly 52,000 distinct CDR3 sequences, under 4.5% seen once. The sample consisted of CD4+ T cells from blood. The receptors shown here come from a middle-aged woman with multiple sclerosis. CDR3s include the opening cysteine and the closing phenylalanine or tryptophan. The D gene is left open where the match is weak. Some rows have no size entry. The others give once, few or many, or a class for an expanded clone.

TRBV12-3/TRBV12-4	TRBJ2-5	many	NA	TGTGCCAGCAGTCGCCCGGTTGGAGAGACCCAGTACTTC	CASSRPVGETQYF
TRBV6-5	TRBJ1-2	many	NA	TGTGCCAGCGCCAAGGACAGCACATATGGCTACACCTTC	CASAKDSTYGYTF
TRBV4-1	TRBJ1-5	many	TRBD1	TGCGCCAGCAGCCAAGATCACGATAGCGCAGGGGGTCTGGTACAGCCCCAGCATTTT	CASSQDHDSAGGLVQPQHF
TRBV5-1	TRBJ1-2	many	TRBD1	TGCGCCAGCAGCCTCCAGGGGGAAAACGGCTACACCTTC	CASSLQGENGYTF
TRBV5-6	TRBJ1-4	many	TRBD1	TGTGCCAGCAGCTTGCGATTTGGACAGGGCCTCACCGCAACTAATGAAAAACTGTTTTTT	CASSLRFGQGLTATNEKLFF
TRBV6-1	TRBJ2-7	many	TRBD1	TGTGCCAGCAGCGCGGGACAGGGCAGCTACGAGCAGTACTTC	CASSAGQGSYEQYF
TRBV20-1	TRBJ1-1	many	TRBD1	TGCAGTGCTGGGCTGTCTCACAGGGGAATGAACACTGAAGCTTTCTTT	CSAGLSHRGMNTEAFF
TRBV20-1	TRBJ2-4	many	TRBD1	TGCAGTGCCCCAGACAGGGATCTAGCCAAAAACATTCAGTACTTC	CSAPDRDLAKNIQYF
TRBV5-1	TRBJ2-7	many	NA	TGCGCCAGCAGCTTGGTACGCACAGCCGATCCCACCTACGAGCAGTACTTC	CASSLVRTADPTYEQYF
TRBV29-1	TRBJ2-7	many	TRBD1	TGCAGCGTGGATCCGGGACAGGGAATGCACGAGCAGTACTTC	CSVDPGQGMHEQYF
TRBV6-1	TRBJ1-6	many	NA	TGTGCCAGCAGTGCCAGGGAGGGGTTTAATTCACCCCTCCACTTT	CASSAREGFNSPLHF
TRBV6-1	TRBJ1-6	many	NA	TGTGCCAGCAGTGAAGGGCGGTACAATAATTCACCCCTCCACTTT	CASSEGRYNNSPLHF
TRBV20-1	TRBJ1-1	few	NA	TGCAGTGCTAGAGGGCCGGGGGCGAGGGACACTGAAGCTTTCTTT	CSARGPGARDTEAFF
TRBV5-1	TRBJ2-7	many	NA	TGCGCCAGCAGCTTGGGGGCAGGCCTACCCTACGAGCAGTACTTC	CASSLGAGLPYEQYF
TRBV10-3	TRBJ1-1	NA	NA	TGTGCCATCAAGACTACCAACAGGGACACTGAAGCTTTCTTT	CAIKTTNRDTEAFF
TRBV5-1	TRBJ2-7	many	TRBD2	TGCGCCAGCAGCTTGGGTTTCGGCGGGGGGATAGGCTACGAGCAGTACTTC	CASSLGFGGGIGYEQYF
TRBV3-1	TRBJ2-5	many	TRBD2	TGTGCCAGCAGCCACCTGGGAGGGCAAGAGACCCAGTACTTC	CASSHLGGQETQYF
TRBV6-2/TRBV6-3	TRBJ1-2	many	NA	TGTGCCAGCAGTGAGATCGGCTATGGCTACACCTTC	CASSEIGYGYTF
TRBV6-1	TRBJ1-5	many	TRBD1	TGTGCCAGCAGAGGACAGGTCAATCAGCCCCAGCATTTT	CASRGQVNQPQHF
TRBV18	TRBJ1-4	many	TRBD1	TGTGCCAGCTCACCTTCCGGGACAGGAAATGAAAAACTGTTTTTT	CASSPSGTGNEKLFF
TRBV11-3	TRBJ2-1	few	NA	TGTGCCAGCAGCTTATGGGGGAGAAACGAGGGTGAGCAGTTCTTC	CASSLWGRNEGEQFF
TRBV9	TRBJ1-3	many	NA	TGTGCCAGCAGCAAAAAGGGACACCGAGACGGAAACACCATATATTTT	CASSKKGHRDGNTIYF
TRBV18	TRBJ2-3	many	NA	TGTGCCAGCTCAGACCAGTACGGCACAGATACGCAGTATTTT	CASSDQYGTDTQYF
TRBV6-2/TRBV6-3	TRBJ1-5	many	NA	TGTGCCAGCAGTTACCGTTTTGGGACCCACAATCAGCCCCAGCATTTT	CASSYRFGTHNQPQHF